A selection of T cell receptor beta chains follows, all from one sample in a study of Ad26.COV2.S vaccination and SARS-CoV-2 variants. Measured with immunoSEQ multiplex PCR; TCRdb has only the in-frame clones, and not every one. The sample contains around 340,000 clones, roughly 89% of which appear only once. The sample in question was peripheral blood, obtained in a trial of Ad26.COV2.S vaccine versus placebo. Every receptor here comes from a person aged 18-60 years who received the Ad26.COV2.S COVID-19 vaccine or a placebo. Both conserved end residues are part of each CDR3. D genes are given only for firm matches.

NA	TRBJ1-1	TRBV28	CAVSPRRNTEAFF	TGTGCCGTTTCCCCCCGACGGAACACTGAAGCTTTCTTT
NA	TRBJ2-1	TRBV7-2	CASSLGVRQAHAEQFF	TGTGCCAGCAGCTTAGGGGTCCGTCAGGCCCATGCTGAGCAGTTCTTC
NA	TRBJ2-1	TRBV5-1	CASSLAAYSYNEQFF	TGCGCCAGCAGCTTGGCCGCGTACTCCTACAATGAGCAGTTCTTC
NA	TRBJ2-1	TRBV10-2	CASSEVENNEQFF	TGCGCCAGCAGTGAGGTCGAAAACAATGAGCAGTTCTTC
NA	TRBJ2-2	TRBV28	CASSSTRQVGGELFF	TGTGCCAGCAGTTCCACTAGACAGGTTGGCGGGGAGCTGTTTTTT
TRBD1	TRBJ2-7	TRBV28	CASSQDTGGHTYEQYF	TGTGCCAGCAGTCAAGACACAGGGGGCCACACCTACGAGCAGTACTTC
TRBD1	TRBJ1-5	TRBV28	CASLNRGRGQPQHF	TGTGCCAGCCTGAACAGGGGCCGTGGCCAGCCCCAGCATTTT
NA	TRBJ1-5	TRBV21-1	CASSKVRGYSNQPQHF	TGTGCCAGCAGCAAAGTGCGGGGTTATAGCAATCAGCCCCAGCATTTT
TRBD1	TRBJ2-7	TRBV5-6	CASSLPGTGYYEQYF	TGTGCCAGCAGCTTGCCCGGGACAGGGTATTACGAGCAGTACTTC
NA	TRBJ2-7	TRBV5-1	CASSLSGRGLYEQYF	TGCGCCAGCAGCTTGTCGGGACGGGGCCTCTACGAGCAGTACTTC
TRBD2	TRBJ2-7	TRBV7-2	CASSLALAGGQLFYEQYF	TGTGCCAGCAGCTTAGCACTAGCGGGGGGGCAGCTCTTCTACGAGCAGTACTTC
TRBD1	TRBJ1-1	TRBV18	CASSPVGQGYEAFF	TGTGCCAGCTCACCTGTAGGACAGGGGTATGAAGCTTTCTTT
TRBD2	TRBJ2-2	TRBV5-8	CASSSGGLAGNTGELFF	TGTGCCAGCAGCTCGGGGGGACTAGCGGGAAACACCGGGGAGCTGTTTTTT
TRBD1	TRBJ2-7	TRBV10-3	CAISGDRSSYEQYF	TGTGCCATCAGTGGGGACAGAAGCTCCTACGAGCAGTACTTC
TRBD2	TRBJ2-7	TRBV20-1	CSASSDLAGYEQYF	TGCAGTGCTAGTTCGGATCTAGCGGGATACGAGCAGTACTTC
TRBD1	TRBJ2-3	TRBV7-9	CASSAGDRGRERTDTQYF	TGTGCCAGCAGCGCCGGGGACAGGGGGCGCGAGAGAACAGATACGCAGTATTTT